A single T cell receptor beta chain is shown here with its context. Antigen: not known. These data belong to a study of identifying expanded T cells in peripheral blood. Study results and caveats: Differentially abundant clones: around 1.2 between replicates, about 17 at roughly 2 weeks, under 25 at four.

Trimming took 1 base from V and 5 from J, leaving 8 bases between them. The CDR3 is 13 residues long. Germline lookup yields CDR1 SGHTA and CDR2 FQGTGA. The method was immunoSEQ multiplex PCR; TCRdb's version includes in-frame clones alone and lacks a portion of them. This table holds about 78,000 clones, about 83% found once. The receptor was derived from a person aged 18 to 75 in good health. This chain links TRBV7-3 with TRBJ2-5; no clear D gene. Specimen: blood. CDR3 loop: CASSLSVRETQYF. The DNA for the CDR3 is TGTGCCAGCAGCTTAAGCGTAAGGGAGACCCAGTACTTC. Full variable domain (rest looked up from reference TRBV7-3 and TRBJ2-5): GAGVSQTPSNKVTEKGKYVELRCDPISGHTALYWYRQSLGQGPEFLIYFQGTGAADDSGLPNDRFFAVRPEGSVSTLKIQRTERGDSAVYLCASSLSVRETQYFGPGTRLLVL.